The 3 T cell receptor beta chains listed next were all sequenced from one sample in a study of blood T cells in healthy people across ages. A second PCR of about 6 to 11 cycles used a sample-barcoded 5' primer and a J-beta primer mix. Using its own MiXCR run on the 5' RACE reads, TCRdb lists one record per CDR3 protein. The sample has about 930,000 distinct CDR3 sequences, about 27% seen once; the top ten hold about a tenth. These same data were also listed under a study on T cells of mothers and their children.

Sequencing input: blood. These receptors all come from a woman aged 40 to 50 in good health.

This clonotype was counted ten times or more. The V and J genes are TRBV5-1 and TRBJ1-4; D unresolved. V lost 0 bases, J lost 10 bases, and 13 bases lay in between. Germline V CDR1 and CDR2: SGHRS, YFSETQ. The CDR3 totals 14 residues. The CDR3 sequence is CASSLDSTLGKLFF. The CDR3 nucleotides are TGCGCCAGCAGCTTGGATTCGACTTTAGGAAAACTGTTTTTT.

The chain is built from TRBV29-1 and TRBJ2-7, with D possibly being TRBD1 (5 bases). Germline V lookup: CDR1 SQVTM, CDR2 ANQGSEA. The CDR3 consists of 14 residues. V gave up 6 bases and J gave up 5 bases, with 20 bases separating them. CDR3 residues: CSVEKDKGRDEQYF. In DNA form, the CDR3 reads TGCAGCGTAGAAAAGGACAAAGGAAGAGACGAGCAGTACTTC.

The chain links TRBV5-1 to TRBJ1-1; no firm D call. From germline, CDR1 is SGHRS and CDR2 YFSETQ. The CDR3 extends over 17 amino acids. The V gene lost 1 base and the J gene lost 3 bases, with 19 bases spanning the gap. The CDR3 loop reads CASSLTPLGGRDTEAFF. As DNA, the CDR3 is TGCGCCAGCAGCTTGACGCCCCTCGGAGGGCGCGACACTGAAGCTTTCTTT.